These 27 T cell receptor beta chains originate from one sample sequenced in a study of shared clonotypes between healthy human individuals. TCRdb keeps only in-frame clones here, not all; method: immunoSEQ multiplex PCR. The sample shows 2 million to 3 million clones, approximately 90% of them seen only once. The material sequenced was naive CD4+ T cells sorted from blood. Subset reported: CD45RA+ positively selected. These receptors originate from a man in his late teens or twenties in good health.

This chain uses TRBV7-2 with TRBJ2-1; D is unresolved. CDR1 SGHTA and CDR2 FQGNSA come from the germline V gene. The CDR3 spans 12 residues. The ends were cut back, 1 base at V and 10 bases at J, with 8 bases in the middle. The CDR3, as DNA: TGTGCCAGCAGCTTAGGTCGCAGGGAGCAGTTCTTC. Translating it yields CASSLGRREQFF.

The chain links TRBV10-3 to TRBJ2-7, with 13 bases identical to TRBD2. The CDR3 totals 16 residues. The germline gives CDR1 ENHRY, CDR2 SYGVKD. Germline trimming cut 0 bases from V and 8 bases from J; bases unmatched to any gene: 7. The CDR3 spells CAISESPGLAGTKQYF. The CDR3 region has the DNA TGTGCCATCAGTGAGTCCCCGGGACTAGCGGGGACTAAGCAGTACTTC.

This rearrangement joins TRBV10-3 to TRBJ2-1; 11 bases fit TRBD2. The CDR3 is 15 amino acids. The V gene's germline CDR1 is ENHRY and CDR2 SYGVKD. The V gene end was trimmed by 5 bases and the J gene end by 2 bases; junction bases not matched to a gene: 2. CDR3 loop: CAISTTSGTYNEQFF. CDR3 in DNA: TGTGCCATCAGTACGACTAGCGGGACCTACAATGAGCAGTTCTTC.

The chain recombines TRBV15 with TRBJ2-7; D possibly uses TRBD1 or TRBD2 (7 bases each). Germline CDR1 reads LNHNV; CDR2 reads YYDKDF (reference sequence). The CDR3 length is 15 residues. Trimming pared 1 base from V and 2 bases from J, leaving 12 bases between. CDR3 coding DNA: TGTGCCACCAGCAGAGGCGCAGGGGGGGCCTACGAGCAGTACTTC. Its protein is CATSRGAGGAYEQYF.

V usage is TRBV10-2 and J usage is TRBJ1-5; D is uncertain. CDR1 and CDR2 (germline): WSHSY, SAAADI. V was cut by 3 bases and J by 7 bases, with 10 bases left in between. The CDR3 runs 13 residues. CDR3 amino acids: CASSEAEFQPQHF. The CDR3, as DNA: TGCGCCAGCAGTGAAGCAGAATTCCAGCCCCAGCATTTT.

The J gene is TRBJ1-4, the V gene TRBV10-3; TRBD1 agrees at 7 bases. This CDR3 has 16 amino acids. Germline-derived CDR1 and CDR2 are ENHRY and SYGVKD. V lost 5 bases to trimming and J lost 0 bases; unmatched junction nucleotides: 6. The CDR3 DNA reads TGTGCCATCAGTCAGACAGGGACTCCAACTAATGAAAAACTGTTTTTT. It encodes CAISQTGTPTNEKLFF.

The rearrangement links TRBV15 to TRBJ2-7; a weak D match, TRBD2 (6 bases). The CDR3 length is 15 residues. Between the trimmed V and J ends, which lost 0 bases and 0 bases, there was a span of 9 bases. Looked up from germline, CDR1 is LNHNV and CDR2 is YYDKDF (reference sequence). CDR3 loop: CATSRDRGVSYEQYF. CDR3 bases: TGTGCCACCAGCAGAGATCGCGGGGTCTCCTACGAGCAGTACTTC. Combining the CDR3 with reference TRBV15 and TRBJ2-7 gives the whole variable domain DAMVIQNPRYQVTQFGKPVTLSCSQTLNHNVMYWYQQKSSQAPKLLFHYYDKDFNNEADTPDNFQSRRPNTSFCFLDIRSPGLGDTAMYLCATSRDRGVSYEQYFGPGTRLTVT.

CDR3 amino acids: CASSLAGRENSPLHF. The CDR3 bases are TGTGCCAGCAGCTTGGCCGGGAGGGAGAATTCACCCCTCCACTTT. The gene calls are TRBV5-4 and TRBJ1-6; unclear D gene. Germline V CDR1 and CDR2: SGHNT, YYREEE (reference sequence). The CDR3 is made up of 15 amino acids. The V gene lost 0 bases and the J gene lost 7 bases, with 11 bases spanning the gap.

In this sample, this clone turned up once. The CDR3 protein is CASSQDSSVPGEQYF. The CDR3 coding sequence is TGCGCCAGCAGCCAAGATTCCAGCGTCCCCGGGGAGCAGTACTTC. This chain uses TRBV4-3 with TRBJ2-7; the D is unclear. Trimming stripped 0 bases from V and 7 bases from J, with 16 bases between. The CDR3 sequence is 15 residues long. CDR1 is LGHNA and CDR2 is YSLEER in the germline V gene.

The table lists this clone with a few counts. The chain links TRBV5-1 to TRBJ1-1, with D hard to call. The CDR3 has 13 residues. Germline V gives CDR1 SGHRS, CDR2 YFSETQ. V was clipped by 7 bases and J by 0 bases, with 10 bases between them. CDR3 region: CASRMTVNTEAFF. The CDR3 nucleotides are TGCGCCAGCCGCATGACGGTGAACACTGAAGCTTTCTTT.

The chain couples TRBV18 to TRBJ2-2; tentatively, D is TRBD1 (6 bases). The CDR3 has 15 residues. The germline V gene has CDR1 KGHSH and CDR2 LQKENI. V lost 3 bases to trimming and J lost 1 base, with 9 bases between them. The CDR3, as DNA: TGTGCCAGCTCACCGAGGGGACAGAACACCGGGGAGCTGTTTTTT. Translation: CASSPRGQNTGELFF.

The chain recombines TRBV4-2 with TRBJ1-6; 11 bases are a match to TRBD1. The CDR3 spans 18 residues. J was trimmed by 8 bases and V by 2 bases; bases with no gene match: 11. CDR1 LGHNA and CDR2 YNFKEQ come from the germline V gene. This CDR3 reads CASSQTQGQGVRHSPLHF. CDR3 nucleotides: TGTGCCAGCAGCCAAACCCAGGGACAGGGGGTTCGCCATTCACCCCTCCACTTT.

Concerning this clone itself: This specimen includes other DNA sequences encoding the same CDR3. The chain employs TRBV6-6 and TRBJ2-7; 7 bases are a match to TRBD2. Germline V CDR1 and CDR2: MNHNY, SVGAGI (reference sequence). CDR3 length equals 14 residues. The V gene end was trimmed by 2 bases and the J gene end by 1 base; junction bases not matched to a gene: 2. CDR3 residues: CASSYPGGSYEQYF. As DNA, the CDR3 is TGTGCCAGCAGTTACCCCGGGGGGTCCTACGAGCAGTACTTC.

In nucleotides, the CDR3 is TGCGCCAGCAGCCAAGGGACAGGGGGTCTTGGGGAAGCTTTCTTT. Its protein is CASSQGTGGLGEAFF. The V and J genes are TRBV4-3 and TRBJ1-1; 10 positions agree with TRBD1. The V gene's germline CDR1 is LGHNA and CDR2 YSLEER. This CDR3 comprises 15 residues. The V gene end was trimmed by 1 base and the J gene end by 8 bases; junction bases not matched to a gene: 7.

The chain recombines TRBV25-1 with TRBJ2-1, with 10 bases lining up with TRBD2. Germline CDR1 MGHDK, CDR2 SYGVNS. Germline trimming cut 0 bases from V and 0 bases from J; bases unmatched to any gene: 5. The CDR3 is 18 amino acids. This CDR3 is CASSEYGASGSSYNEQFF. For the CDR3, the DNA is TGTGCCAGCAGTGAATATGGGGCTAGCGGGAGCTCCTACAATGAGCAGTTCTTC.

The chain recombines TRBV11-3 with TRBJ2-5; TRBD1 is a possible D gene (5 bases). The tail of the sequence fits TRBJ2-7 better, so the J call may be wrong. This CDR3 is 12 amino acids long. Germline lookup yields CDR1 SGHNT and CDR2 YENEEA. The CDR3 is CASSLQGDEQYF. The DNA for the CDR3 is TGTGCCAGCAGCTTACAGGGCGACGAGCAGTACTTC.

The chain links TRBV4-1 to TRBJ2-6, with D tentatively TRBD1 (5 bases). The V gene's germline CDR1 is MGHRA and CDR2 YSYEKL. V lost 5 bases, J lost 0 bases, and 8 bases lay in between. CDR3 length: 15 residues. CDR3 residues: CASSERGSGANVLTF. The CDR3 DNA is TGCGCCAGCAGCGAAAGGGGCTCTGGGGCCAACGTCCTGACTTTC.

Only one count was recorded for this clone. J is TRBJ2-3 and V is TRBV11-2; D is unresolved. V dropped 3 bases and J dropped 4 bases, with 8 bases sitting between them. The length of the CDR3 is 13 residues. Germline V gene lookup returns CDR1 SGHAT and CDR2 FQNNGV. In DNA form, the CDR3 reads TGTGCCAGCAGCTTCCATTGGGCAGATACGCAGTATTTT. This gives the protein CASSFHWADTQYF.

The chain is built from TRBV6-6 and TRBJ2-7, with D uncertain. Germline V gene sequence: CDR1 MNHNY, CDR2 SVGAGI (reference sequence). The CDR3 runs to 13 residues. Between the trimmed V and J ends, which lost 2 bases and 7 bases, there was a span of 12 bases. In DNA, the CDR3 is TGTGCCAGCAGTTACACCCTCTCCGGGGAGCAGTACTTC. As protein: CASSYTLSGEQYF.

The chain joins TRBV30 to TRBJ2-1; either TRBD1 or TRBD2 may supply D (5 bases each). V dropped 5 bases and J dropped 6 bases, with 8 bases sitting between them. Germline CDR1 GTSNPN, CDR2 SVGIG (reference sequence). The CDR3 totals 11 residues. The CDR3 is CAWAGTNEQFF. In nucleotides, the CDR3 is TGTGCCTGGGCTGGGACCAATGAGCAGTTCTTC. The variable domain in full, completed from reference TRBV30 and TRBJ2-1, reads SQTIHQWPATLVQPVGSPLSLECTVEGTSNPNLYWYRQAAGRGLQLLFYSVGIGQISSEVPQNLSASRPQDRQFILSSKKLLLSDSGFYLCAWAGTNEQFFGPGTRLTVL.

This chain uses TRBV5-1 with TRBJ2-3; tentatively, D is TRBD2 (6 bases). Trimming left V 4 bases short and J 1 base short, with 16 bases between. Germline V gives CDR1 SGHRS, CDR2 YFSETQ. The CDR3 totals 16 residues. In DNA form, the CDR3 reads TGCGCCAGCAGCGTTCAGACGGGAGCCGGCACAGATACGCAGTATTTT. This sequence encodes CASSVQTGAGTDTQYF. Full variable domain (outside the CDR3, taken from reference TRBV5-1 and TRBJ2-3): KAGVTQTPRYLIKTRGQQVTLSCSPISGHRSVSWYQQTPGQGLQFLFEYFSETQRNKGNFPGRFSGRQFSNSRSEMNVSTLELGDSALYLCASSVQTGAGTDTQYFGPGTRLTVL.

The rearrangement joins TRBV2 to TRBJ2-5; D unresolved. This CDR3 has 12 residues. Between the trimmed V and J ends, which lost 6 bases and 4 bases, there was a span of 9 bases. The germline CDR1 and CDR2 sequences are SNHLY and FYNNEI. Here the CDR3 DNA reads TGTGCCAGCAGGGACCCCTTAGAGACCCAGTACTTC. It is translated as CASRDPLETQYF. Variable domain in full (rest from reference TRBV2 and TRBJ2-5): EPEVTQTPSHQVTQMGQEVILRCVPISNHLYFYWYRQILGQKVEFLVSFYNNEISEKSEIFDDQFSVERPDGSNFTLKIRSTKLEDSAMYFCASRDPLETQYFGPGTRLLVL.

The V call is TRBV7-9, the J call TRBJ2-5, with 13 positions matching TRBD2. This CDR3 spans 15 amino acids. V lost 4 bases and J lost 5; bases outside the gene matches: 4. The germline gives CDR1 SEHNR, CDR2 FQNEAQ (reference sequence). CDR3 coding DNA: TGTGCCAGCAGCTCGACTAGCGGGAGGTTGGAGACCCAGTACTTC. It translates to CASSSTSGRLETQYF.

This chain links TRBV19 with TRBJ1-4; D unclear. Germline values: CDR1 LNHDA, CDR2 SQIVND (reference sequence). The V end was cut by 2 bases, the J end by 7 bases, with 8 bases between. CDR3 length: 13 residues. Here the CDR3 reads CASSIMRGEKLFF. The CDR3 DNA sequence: TGTGCCAGTAGTATAATGAGAGGTGAAAAACTGTTTTTT.

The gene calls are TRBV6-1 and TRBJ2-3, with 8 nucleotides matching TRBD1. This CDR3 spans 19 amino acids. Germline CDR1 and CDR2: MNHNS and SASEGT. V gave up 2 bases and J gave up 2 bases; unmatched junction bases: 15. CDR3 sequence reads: CASSEQGAMGRVSTDTQYF. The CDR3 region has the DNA TGTGCCAGCAGTGAACAGGGGGCGATGGGACGGGTGTCCACAGATACGCAGTATTTT.

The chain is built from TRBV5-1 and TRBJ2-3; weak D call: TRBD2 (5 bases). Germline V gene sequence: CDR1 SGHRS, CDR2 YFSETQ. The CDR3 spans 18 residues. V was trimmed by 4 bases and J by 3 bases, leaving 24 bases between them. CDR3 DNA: TGCGCCAGCAGCCCCTTATCCGTCCGAGCGGAGAGAACAGATACGCAGTATTTT. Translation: CASSPLSVRAERTDTQYF.

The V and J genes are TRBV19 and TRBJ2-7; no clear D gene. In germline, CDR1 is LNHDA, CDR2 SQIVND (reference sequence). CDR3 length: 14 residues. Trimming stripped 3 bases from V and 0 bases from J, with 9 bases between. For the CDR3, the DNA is TGTGCCAGTAGTATGTCCGGATACTCCTACGAGCAGTACTTC. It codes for CASSMSGYSYEQYF.